One sample yielded the 2 T cell receptor beta chains listed below, sequenced in a study of OX40 agonist ivuxolimab in advanced cancers. The method behind the library was the immunoSEQ multiplex PCR assay. TCRdb mirrors the immuneACCESS table, restricted to in-frame sequences. Some clones are absent from its copies; in checked studies, under half trace to an unresolved V gene, and the reason for the others is unknown. The sample has some 50,000 clones on record, around 84% of them singletons. The top ten constitute about 10% of the sample. The sample here was CD4+ or CD8+ T cells sorted from blood, taken in a trial of the OX40 agonist ivuxolimab. The receptors come from an adult with an advanced solid tumor such as melanoma, head and neck, liver or kidney cancer.

The chain links TRBV10-3 to TRBJ1-2, with 8 bases identical to TRBD1. Germline CDR1 is ENHRY and CDR2 is SYGVKD. This CDR3 has 18 residues. V lost 4 bases and J lost 5; bases outside the gene matches: 18. The CDR3 spells CAISVLQLSQGARYGYTF. DNA of the CDR3: TGTGCCATCAGTGTGTTACAGCTGAGTCAGGGGGCGAGGTATGGCTACACCTTC.

This chain uses TRBV19 with TRBJ1-2; 8 bases fit TRBD1. The CDR3 sequence is 14 residues long. Germline V gene lookup returns CDR1 LNHDA and CDR2 SQIVND (reference sequence). V was pared by 1 base and J by 2 bases, with 0 bases of the junction left unmatched. CDR3 DNA sequence: TGTGCCAGTAGTATAGGGACAGGGAACTATGGCTACACCTTC. This gives the protein CASSIGTGNYGYTF.